This TCR beta chain originates from a study of T cell clonality in common variable immunodeficiency. Germline V lookup: CDR1 GTSNPN, CDR2 SVGIG (reference sequence). The CDR3 spans 13 residues. In regard to this clone: Its cognate antigen is unknown. The CDR3 goes on 3 residues after the read ends, and that part is filled in from the germline J gene.

Notes on the study in general: In common variable immunodeficiency, TCR beta chains reportedly carried fewer deletions and N-nucleotide insertions.

Only in-frame clones appear in the TCRdb table, and some are missing; sequencing was by immunoSEQ multiplex PCR. In total the sample includes more than 30,000 clones, none of them seen once. This chain joins TRBV30 and TRBJ2-3, with TRBD1 as a possible D gene (5 bases). The specimen was peripheral blood mononuclear cells. The sequence derives from a person aged 18 to 70 in good health. The CDR3 protein is CAWEKGDLETQYF. CDR3 bases read: TGTGCCTGGGAAAAAGGGGATTTAGAGACG.